This TCR beta chain derives from a study of blood T cell repertoires in COVID-19. Overall study context: Acute and convalescent COVID-19 samples came from the United States, Italy and Spain. Sample material is recorded as cDNA or gDNA derived from T cells, B-cell-depleted T cells, or PBMCs.

In the original workflow: Reference gene primer amplification gave nucleated cell count estimates. TCRdb's copy holds only in-frame clones and misses some; the assay was immunoSEQ multiplex PCR. Clonal size and the V and J genes are those of that table, whereas D and trimming came from the DNA. The sample includes just under 85,000 clones, around 82% of them seen just once. The V gene's germline CDR1 is MNHEY and CDR2 SVGEGT. V shed 5 bases and J shed 7 bases, with 17 bases lying between them. The CDR3 is 14 residues long. The TCR comes from a woman in her sixties or seventies with acute or convalescent COVID-19. The chain uses TRBV6-2 or TRBV6-3 and TRBJ1-1; D perhaps matches TRBD1 (6 bases). Source material: peripheral blood. CDR3 DNA sequence: TGTGCCAGCAGTGCCCTCAGGGGCTTCTTTGAAGCTTTCTTT. This codes for CASSALRGFFEAFF.